Sequencing of this T cell receptor beta chain was carried out in a study of shared clonotypes between healthy human individuals. The germline CDR1 and CDR2 sequences are MNHEY and SMNVEV (reference sequence). This CDR3 comprises 14 residues. V shed 6 bases and J 5 bases; nucleotides not matched to a gene: 9. About this clone itself: Its matching antigen is unknown.

The authors' processing: ImmunoSEQ only sent back junction sequences with no quality scores, so filtering was done differently. TCRdb's copy holds only in-frame clones and misses some; the assay was immunoSEQ multiplex PCR. Clonal size and the V and J genes are those of that table, whereas D and trimming came from the DNA. Of around 2,000,000 clones listed, approximately 94% were seen once; the top ten hold approximately 1.2%. Naive CD8 isolation took CD45RO-negative cells positively selected for CCR7 and excluded terminally differentiated effector memory CD45RA+ cells. Points from the study as a whole: Some naive CD4 clonotypes, approximately 4.5%, turned up in common across a few donors. Deeper or shallower sequencing was expected to change how clonotypes are shared among donors.

The source of this sequence is a man aged 18 to 30 in good health. V and J are TRBV27 and TRBJ2-5, with 7 nucleotides matching TRBD2. Sequencing was carried out using naive CD8+ T cells sorted from blood. CDR3 nucleotides: TGTGCCAGCAGCCCCGGGGGGTATGAGGAGACCCAGTACTTC. This translates into CASSPGGYEETQYF.